Given below is one T cell receptor (beta chain) in context. This clonotype came up a few times. It has no known antigen specificity. No base qualities exist here, and no much larger clone lies one base off it. PBMCs were isolated by Ficoll-Paque density gradient centrifugation. This sample was included in a study of T-cell memory formation after mild COVID-19 (dated by TCRdb to 2020 to 2022). In the study overall: TCR sequence clusters from the two donors were largely donor specific. The cohort comprised two young, previously healthy adult volunteers, one female and one male. In a couple of donors, T-cell clones that expanded and contracted after mild COVID-19 were tracked by sequencing TCRalpha and TCRbeta repertoires over time. The paper's findings and limits, for the study overall: Only two mild cases were covered in the study, and larger cohorts including severe cases with pre-infection samples were considered necessary. Contracting CD4+ clones were found mainly in CM and EM memory subsets, while CD8+ clones were enriched in EMRA. Balanced CD4/CD8 phenotypes were observed for clones contracting from day 15 to 85, whereas a bias towards CD4+ was observed for a second wave of clones expanding from day 15 to 37. Some responding clones were found in pre-infection memory, which suggests that pre-existing cross-reactive memory T cells took part in the SARS-CoV-2 response. Whether the second-wave clones peaking on day 37 were SARS-CoV-2 specific was not confirmed.

For sequencing, an Illumina NovaSeq 6000 was employed. TCRalpha and TCRbeta cDNA libraries were built by 5'RACE with constant-segment primers, adding sample barcodes and unique molecular identifiers. RNA was extracted from every sample with Trizol reagent. Library amplification was performed in two PCR steps, and a second sample barcode and Illumina TruSeq adapters were introduced in the second step. Sequencing of the libraries was done on an Illumina NovaSeq, producing 2 x 150 bp paired-end reads. Per the original workflow: The reads were demultiplexed and collapsed into UMI-guided consensus sequences using migec v1.2.7. Using mixcr v2.1.11, the UMI consensuses were aligned to TRA and TRB V and J templates and assembled into clonotypes. Expanded or contracted clonotypes were those called significant by both edgeR and NoisET, with noise models trained on biological replicates. edgeR calls used a false discovery rate-adjusted p below 0.01 and a log2 fold-change threshold of 1. As an exploratory analysis of dynamics, max-normalized trajectories of the 1000 most abundant clonotypes were examined by PCA with hierarchical clustering. Separately sequenced CD4+ and CD8+ repertoires were used to assign the CD4 or CD8 phenotype of responding clones. Using fastp trimming at Q25 and MiXCR clonotype assembly, TCRdb reanalyzed the public sequencing data and kept in-frame beta chains. Here each entry gathers all rows of one CDR3 protein and keeps the most common genes and DNA. The V and J calls shown here were made by TCRdb, not taken from the authors' results. The sample yields about 200,000 distinct CDR3 sequences; just over 9.5% were counted once. Clones ranked in the top ten supply 3.5% of the sample.

The CDR3 runs 17 amino acids, cysteine and phenylalanine included. Of the read, only the CDR3 DNA is kept; its 51 bases are in frame from base 1. After removal of 5 bases from V and 15 bases from J, the junction retains 16 bases not matched to a gene. CDR1 is given as SEHNR and CDR2 as FQNEAQ, both from the germline V gene (reference sequence). The chain uses TRBV7-9 and TRBJ2-1, and 16 junctional nucleotides match TRBD2. The receptor was isolated from a man aged 18 to 29 who had mild COVID-19 (a few samples of this study predate the infection). The sample titles of this study are shuffled in the database, so cell type and time point are left out; the donor was told from shared clones. The sequencing input was PBMCs or a T cell subset sorted from them (not recorded which). The CDR3 in this case is CASSPIIGTSGGAEAFF. The DNA reads TGTGCCAGCAGCCCCATCATCGGGACTAGCGGGGGGGCCGAGGCGTTCTTC.